Given below is one T cell receptor beta chain in context. The data originate from a study of shared clonotypes between healthy human individuals. Germline V CDR1 and CDR2: ENHRY, SYGVKD. This CDR3 contains 14 residues. The V end lost 0 bases, the J end lost 3 bases, and 8 bases lay between the germline ends. Assay: immunoSEQ multiplex PCR; the TCRdb copy retains only in-frame clones and omits some. The profile shows roughly 1,800,000 clones, approximately 94% of them singletons. Naive CD8 cells were CD45RO-negative, positively selected for CCR7, excluding terminally differentiated effector memory CD45RA+ cells.

Sequenced material: naive CD8+ T cells sorted from blood. The V call is TRBV10-3, the J call TRBJ2-5; D call uncertain. The TCR was taken from a man aged 18 to 30 in good health. CDR3 region: CAISESGFKETQYF. The CDR3 DNA reads as TGTGCCATCAGTGAGTCCGGATTTAAAGAGACCCAGTACTTC.